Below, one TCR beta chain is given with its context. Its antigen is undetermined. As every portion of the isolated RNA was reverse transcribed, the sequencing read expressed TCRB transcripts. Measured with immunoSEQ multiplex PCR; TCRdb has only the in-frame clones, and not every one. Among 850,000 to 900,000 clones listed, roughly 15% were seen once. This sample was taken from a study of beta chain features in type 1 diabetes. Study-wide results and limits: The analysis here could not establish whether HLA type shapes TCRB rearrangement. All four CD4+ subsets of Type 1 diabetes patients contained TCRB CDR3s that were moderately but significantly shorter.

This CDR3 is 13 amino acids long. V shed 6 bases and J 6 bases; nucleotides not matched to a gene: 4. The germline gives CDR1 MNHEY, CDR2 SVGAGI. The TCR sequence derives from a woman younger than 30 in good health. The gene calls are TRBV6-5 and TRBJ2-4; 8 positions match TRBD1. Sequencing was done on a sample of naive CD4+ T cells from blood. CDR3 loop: CASRDRASNIQYF. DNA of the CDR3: TGTGCCAGCAGGGACAGGGCGTCAAACATTCAGTACTTC.